The rows below give T cell receptor beta chains drawn from one sample of a study of CD8 T cells in ankylosing spondylitis. TCRdb redid the calling of the 5' RACE reads with MiXCR, one entry per CDR3 protein. The data show about 390,000 distinct CDR3 sequences, more than 20% seen once. Source material: blood, either unsorted or a sorted T cell fraction (not recorded which). Receptors originate from a male donor with ankylosing spondylitis. The conserved cysteine and the conserved F or W are not part of the CDR3 here. The size field is filled for only some rows; it gives once, few, many or a size class.

v_call: TRBV4-1; clone_size: many; j_call: TRBJ1-1; cdr3_length: 14; cdr3_aa: ASSQEGSTMGTEAF
v_call: TRBV6-4; clone_size: -; j_call: TRBJ1-6; cdr3_length: 12; cdr3_aa: ASSEDGGYSPLH
v_call: TRBV29-1; clone_size: -; j_call: TRBJ1-1; cdr3_length: 11; cdr3_aa: SGRRGGNTEAF
v_call: TRBV20-1; clone_size: -; j_call: TRBJ2-2; cdr3_length: 13; cdr3_aa: SASGTSGTTGELF
v_call: TRBV6-2/TRBV6-3; clone_size: -; j_call: TRBJ2-2; cdr3_length: 12; cdr3_aa: ASSEDRGTGELF
v_call: TRBV10-2; clone_size: -; j_call: TRBJ2-1; cdr3_length: 12; cdr3_aa: ASKRDLKYNEQF
v_call: TRBV7-9; clone_size: few; j_call: TRBJ2-7; cdr3_length: 14; cdr3_aa: ASSLVLGLVGNEQY
v_call: TRBV6-1; clone_size: few; j_call: TRBJ2-1; cdr3_length: 15; cdr3_aa: ASGPFLGGGTYNEQF
v_call: TRBV7-2; clone_size: few; j_call: TRBJ1-5; cdr3_length: 15; cdr3_aa: ASSTGGAEYLGQPQH
v_call: TRBV12-3/TRBV12-4; clone_size: -; j_call: TRBJ1-5; cdr3_length: 14; cdr3_aa: ASSRWRGPSPNAQH
v_call: TRBV5-6; clone_size: -; j_call: TRBJ2-5; cdr3_length: 13; cdr3_aa: ASSDSGRAGETQY
v_call: TRBV7-3; clone_size: -; j_call: TRBJ2-5; cdr3_length: 14; cdr3_aa: ASSLTAIAGGETQY
v_call: TRBV5-6; clone_size: once; j_call: TRBJ2-7; cdr3_length: 16; cdr3_aa: ASSWGTGVAGAIYEQY
v_call: TRBV3-1; clone_size: -; j_call: TRBJ1-2; cdr3_length: 10; cdr3_aa: ASSPTGGGYT
v_call: TRBV7-2; clone_size: -; j_call: TRBJ2-3; cdr3_length: 13; cdr3_aa: ASSPRTAPGDTQY
v_call: TRBV6-2/TRBV6-3; clone_size: -; j_call: TRBJ2-5; cdr3_length: 14; cdr3_aa: ASSSSRSSGRETQY
v_call: TRBV6-1; clone_size: few; j_call: TRBJ1-6; cdr3_length: 13; cdr3_aa: ASSLWRGAGSPLH
v_call: TRBV29-1; clone_size: many; j_call: TRBJ2-3; cdr3_length: 12; cdr3_aa: SVAGLQSTDTQY
v_call: TRBV20-1; clone_size: -; j_call: TRBJ2-5; cdr3_length: 12; cdr3_aa: SVGEVAGQETQY
v_call: TRBV5-1; clone_size: -; j_call: TRBJ2-7; cdr3_length: 11; cdr3_aa: ASSSGTSHEQY
v_call: TRBV28; clone_size: few; j_call: TRBJ2-7; cdr3_length: 10; cdr3_aa: ASMGYTYEQY
v_call: TRBV6-2/TRBV6-3; clone_size: few; j_call: TRBJ2-7; cdr3_length: 15; cdr3_aa: ASSSRTSGSRSYEQY
v_call: TRBV20-1; clone_size: many; j_call: TRBJ2-7; cdr3_length: 12; cdr3_aa: SAQGPGGSYEQY
v_call: TRBV20-1; clone_size: many; j_call: TRBJ1-6; cdr3_length: 10; cdr3_aa: SARGQVSPLH
v_call: TRBV9; clone_size: many; j_call: TRBJ2-2; cdr3_length: 13; cdr3_aa: ASSVDSKEAGELF
v_call: TRBV20-1; clone_size: few; j_call: TRBJ2-1; cdr3_length: 13; cdr3_aa: SARELAGAYNEQF
v_call: TRBV9; clone_size: -; j_call: TRBJ1-6; cdr3_length: 9; cdr3_aa: ASSPGGTLH
v_call: TRBV5-5; clone_size: few; j_call: TRBJ2-3; cdr3_length: 12; cdr3_aa: ASSPVPGADTQY
v_call: TRBV12-3/TRBV12-4; clone_size: many; j_call: TRBJ2-1; cdr3_length: 13; cdr3_aa: ASSLTLEVYNEQF
v_call: TRBV5-6; clone_size: -; j_call: TRBJ2-5; cdr3_length: 12; cdr3_aa: AGSLRLSRETQY
v_call: TRBV19; clone_size: -; j_call: TRBJ1-5; cdr3_length: 13; cdr3_aa: ASSSRDQFNQPQH
v_call: TRBV18; clone_size: -; j_call: TRBJ2-7; cdr3_length: 11; cdr3_aa: ASSPRTGGEQY
v_call: TRBV12-3/TRBV12-4; clone_size: -; j_call: TRBJ2-5; cdr3_length: 11; cdr3_aa: ASRKLAPGTQY
v_call: TRBV27; clone_size: few; j_call: TRBJ2-7; cdr3_length: 13; cdr3_aa: ASSLTGTGAYEQY
v_call: TRBV20-1; clone_size: -; j_call: TRBJ2-1; cdr3_length: 12; cdr3_aa: SARPGSSYNEQF
v_call: TRBV20-1; clone_size: few; j_call: TRBJ2-1; cdr3_length: 9; cdr3_aa: SARTPVEQF
v_call: TRBV12-3/TRBV12-4; clone_size: many; j_call: TRBJ1-1; cdr3_length: 10; cdr3_aa: ASSLAGTEAF
v_call: TRBV11-3; clone_size: -; j_call: TRBJ1-1; cdr3_length: 11; cdr3_aa: ASSGQFDTEAF
v_call: TRBV27; clone_size: -; j_call: TRBJ2-7; cdr3_length: 13; cdr3_aa: ASSLLTRFSYEQY
v_call: TRBV24-1; clone_size: -; j_call: TRBJ2-1; cdr3_length: 14; cdr3_aa: ATSGMAGQGYNEQF
v_call: TRBV5-1; clone_size: few; j_call: TRBJ2-1; cdr3_length: 12; cdr3_aa: ASSLRGDGHEQF
v_call: TRBV7-2; clone_size: -; j_call: TRBJ1-1; cdr3_length: 14; cdr3_aa: ASSLVGGAMNTEAF
v_call: TRBV6-1; clone_size: -; j_call: TRBJ1-3; cdr3_length: 12; cdr3_aa: ASSKKTGGNTIY
v_call: TRBV7-3; clone_size: once; j_call: TRBJ2-1; cdr3_length: 13; cdr3_aa: ASSLTHGRENEQF
v_call: TRBV5-6; clone_size: -; j_call: TRBJ2-1; cdr3_length: 14; cdr3_aa: ASSLVGYRAYNEQF
v_call: TRBV27; clone_size: -; j_call: TRBJ2-7; cdr3_length: 13; cdr3_aa: ASSSRAGASYEQY
v_call: TRBV20-1; clone_size: -; j_call: TRBJ1-4; cdr3_length: 13; cdr3_aa: SATWGTGGFEKLF
v_call: TRBV5-1; clone_size: -; j_call: TRBJ2-2; cdr3_length: 15; cdr3_aa: ASSWILDRTSAGELF
v_call: TRBV20-1; clone_size: few; j_call: TRBJ1-5; cdr3_length: 10; cdr3_aa: SARPGWQPQH
v_call: TRBV9; clone_size: once; j_call: TRBJ2-7; cdr3_length: 12; cdr3_aa: ASSPRTSHYEQY
v_call: TRBV6-1; clone_size: few; j_call: TRBJ2-1; cdr3_length: 12; cdr3_aa: ASSVQRDLPEQF
v_call: TRBV4-1; clone_size: few; j_call: TRBJ1-4; cdr3_length: 13; cdr3_aa: ASSQDGQYNEKLF
v_call: TRBV20-1; clone_size: -; j_call: TRBJ1-2; cdr3_length: 12; cdr3_aa: SARRRTGTDGYT
v_call: TRBV12-3/TRBV12-4; clone_size: -; j_call: TRBJ2-7; cdr3_length: 13; cdr3_aa: ASSLIATASGEQY
v_call: TRBV7-8; clone_size: -; j_call: TRBJ1-1; cdr3_length: 13; cdr3_aa: ASSRLPQKGAEAF
v_call: TRBV12-3/TRBV12-4; clone_size: many; j_call: TRBJ2-1; cdr3_length: 15; cdr3_aa: ASRGFYLGLAGNEQF
v_call: TRBV20-1; clone_size: -; j_call: TRBJ1-5; cdr3_length: 15; cdr3_aa: SARIPMGGASNQPQH
v_call: TRBV28; clone_size: -; j_call: TRBJ2-7; cdr3_length: 15; cdr3_aa: ASRSGTGGISSYEQY